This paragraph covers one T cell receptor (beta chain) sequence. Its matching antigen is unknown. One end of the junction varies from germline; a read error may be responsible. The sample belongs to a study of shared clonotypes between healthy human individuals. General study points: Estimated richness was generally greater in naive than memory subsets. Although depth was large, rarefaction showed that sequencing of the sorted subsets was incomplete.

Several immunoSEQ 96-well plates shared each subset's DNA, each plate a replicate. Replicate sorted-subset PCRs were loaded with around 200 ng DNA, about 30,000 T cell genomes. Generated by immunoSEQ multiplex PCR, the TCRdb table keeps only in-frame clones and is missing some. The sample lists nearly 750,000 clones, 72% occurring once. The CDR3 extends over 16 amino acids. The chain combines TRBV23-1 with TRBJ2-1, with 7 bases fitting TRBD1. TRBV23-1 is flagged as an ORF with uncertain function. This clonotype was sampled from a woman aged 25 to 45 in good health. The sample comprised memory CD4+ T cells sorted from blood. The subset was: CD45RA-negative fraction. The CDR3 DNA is TGCGCCAGCAGTCTGTCGGACAGGTGGGTTTACAAGGAGCAGTTCTTC. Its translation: CASSLSDRWVYKEQFF.